Listed here are 32 T cell receptor beta chains from one sample, sequenced in a study of blood T cell repertoires in COVID-19. Repertoires were generated with immunoSEQ multiplex PCR, while TCRdb's copy carries only in-frame clones and drops some. The data contain fewer than 200,000 clones, about 84% of them singletons. Sequencing was done on a sample of PBMCs or T cells enriched from blood (not recorded which). These receptors were obtained from a man between 45 and 60 years old who had recovered from COVID-19.

This chain connects TRBV19 to TRBJ1-2; unclear D gene. Germline values: CDR1 LNHDA, CDR2 SQIVND (reference sequence). The V and J ends lost 1 base and 6 bases respectively, with 6 bases between them. CDR3 length equals 12 residues. In DNA, the CDR3 is TGTGCCAGTAGTATAGTTGGGCATGGCTACACCTTC. It translates to CASSIVGHGYTF.

This chain uses TRBV6-5 with TRBJ2-7; TRBD2 agrees at 7 bases. Germline CDR1 is MNHEY and CDR2 is SVGAGI. CDR3 length: 14 amino acids. The V gene end was trimmed by 2 bases and the J gene end by 6 bases; junction bases not matched to a gene: 7. The CDR3 loop is CASSYTGTISEQYF. The DNA for the CDR3 is TGTGCCAGCAGTTACACCGGGACTATCTCCGAGCAGTACTTC.

The chain links TRBV25-1 to TRBJ1-1; D unclear. Germline CDR1 reads MGHDK; CDR2 reads SYGVNS. The CDR3 is made up of 14 amino acids. V was shortened by 8 bases and J by 8 bases, with 21 bases between the two germline ends. CDR3 nucleotide sequence: TGTGCCAGCCTCTCATCGGGATCGCCAGACGAAGCTTTCTTT. Amino acids: CASLSSGSPDEAFF.

This rearrangement joins TRBV6-5 to TRBJ2-1; perhaps TRBD2 as D (5 bases). Germline values: CDR1 MNHEY, CDR2 SVGAGI. V gave up 4 bases and J gave up 10 bases, with 17 bases separating them. The CDR3 runs to 14 residues. CDR3 nucleotides: TGTGCCAGCAGTTGGACGAGGGTCGAAGAGGAGCAGTTCTTC. Amino acid sequence: CASSWTRVEEEQFF.

This sequence joins TRBV2 and TRBJ2-7; tentatively, D is TRBD1 (6 bases). V lost 2 bases to trimming and J lost 4 bases, with 12 bases between them. In germline, CDR1 is SNHLY, CDR2 FYNNEI. The CDR3 runs to 14 residues. CDR3 bases: TGTGCCAGCAGTGAATCTTATACAGGGTACGAGCAGTACTTC. It encodes CASSESYTGYEQYF.

This chain uses TRBV15 with TRBJ2-7; a weak D match, TRBD1 (6 bases). CDR1 LNHNV and CDR2 YYDKDF come from the germline V gene (reference sequence). CDR3 length: 15 residues. Trimming took 9 bases from V and 5 from J, leaving 23 bases between them. The CDR3 is CATATDGTFYHEQYF. The CDR3 nucleotides read TGTGCCACAGCAACCGATGGGACATTCTACCACGAGCAGTACTTC.

This chain connects TRBV6-2 or TRBV6-3 to TRBJ1-6; 7 bases align to TRBD1. This CDR3 spans 17 amino acids. Unmatched junction bases numbered 18, after V lost 5 bases and J lost 11 bases. CDR1 is MNHEY and CDR2 is SVGEGT in the germline V gene. CDR3 protein: CASSKGVVGTVHPPLHF. For the CDR3, the DNA is TGTGCCAGCAGTAAAGGGGTGGTAGGGACAGTCCATCCACCCCTCCACTTT.

This CDR3 reads CASSPGTGGTDTQYF. The CDR3 DNA is TGTGCCAGCAGTCCCGGGACAGGGGGCACAGATACGCAGTATTTT. V is TRBV7-3 and J is TRBJ2-3; 10 bases are shared with TRBD1. The CDR3 has 15 amino acids. The germline gives CDR1 SGHTA, CDR2 FQGTGA. J was trimmed by 1 base and V by 6 bases; bases with no gene match: 4.

This chain uses TRBV13 with TRBJ1-6; D possibly corresponds to TRBD1 (5 bases). The CDR3 loop spans 15 amino acids. V lost 5 bases and J 8 bases, leaving 16 bases between the germline ends. CDR1 and CDR2 (germline): PRHDT, FYEKMQ (reference sequence). The CDR3 DNA sequence: TGTGCCAGCAGCATCATTCAGGGAAGGCATTCACCCCTCCACTTT. Translated, it gives CASSIIQGRHSPLHF.

This chain uses TRBV7-2 with TRBJ2-7, with D possibly being TRBD1 (6 bases). Germline CDR1 reads SGHTA; CDR2 reads FQGNSA. V lost 0 bases and J lost 3, with 15 bases in between. CDR3 length: 16 amino acids. CDR3 loop: CASSLAAGGPSYEQYF. In DNA, the CDR3 is TGTGCCAGCAGCTTAGCTGCTGGGGGCCCCAGCTACGAGCAGTACTTC.

The rearrangement joins TRBV20-1 to TRBJ2-7; 8 bases are shared with TRBD1. Losses at the gene ends were 3 bases for V and 2 bases for J; bases not matched to a gene: 3. The CDR3 sequence is 13 residues long. Germline V CDR1 and CDR2: DFQATT, SNEGSKA (reference sequence). This chain's CDR3 is CSASPGGAYEQYF. The DNA of the CDR3 is TGCAGTGCTAGTCCAGGGGGCGCCTACGAGCAGTACTTC.

The gene calls are TRBV19 and TRBJ1-1; possibly TRBD1 for D (5 bases). CDR1 LNHDA and CDR2 SQIVND come from the germline V gene (reference sequence). With 1 base removed from V and 1 base from J, the gap between germline ends came to 7 bases. The CDR3 has 14 amino acids. The CDR3 region is CASSIGRGNTEAFF. CDR3 sequence (DNA): TGTGCCAGTAGTATAGGTAGGGGGAACACTGAAGCTTTCTTT. Drawing the rest from reference TRBV19 and TRBJ1-1, the complete variable domain is DGGITQSPKYLFRKEGQNVTLSCEQNLNHDAMYWYRQDPGQGLRLIYYSQIVNDFQKGDIAEGYSVSREKKESFPLTVTSAQKNPTAFYLCASSIGRGNTEAFFGQGTRLTVV.

The rearrangement links TRBV15 to TRBJ1-1; D unclear. Germline CDR1 LNHNV, CDR2 YYDKDF (reference sequence). This CDR3 comprises 13 residues. V gave up 7 bases and J gave up 1 base, with 10 bases separating them. CDR3 protein: CATTAAANTEAFF. Here the CDR3 DNA reads TGTGCCACCACTGCGGCAGCGAACACTGAAGCTTTCTTT.

The rearrangement uses TRBV12-3 or TRBV12-4 and TRBJ1-4, with D possibly TRBD1 on 5 matching bases. V was clipped by 6 bases and J by 15 bases, with 17 bases between them. The CDR3 covers 12 residues. The CDR3 protein is CASSPGAFGMFF. The CDR3 coding sequence is TGTGCCAGCAGCCCTGGGGCCTTTGGGATGTTTTTT.

The rearrangement links TRBV4-1 to TRBJ1-2; D gene ambiguous. Trimming took 4 bases from V and 4 from J, leaving 10 bases between them. The germline V gene encodes CDR1 MGHRA and CDR2 YSYEKL. The CDR3 runs to 13 residues. CDR3 sequence: CASSRGPAYGYTF. The CDR3 bases are TGCGCCAGCAGCCGAGGGCCCGCCTATGGCTACACCTTC.

This clone was detected once. The chain links TRBV4-1 to TRBJ1-3, with TRBD1 matching 10 bases. J was trimmed by 4 bases and V by 4 bases; bases with no gene match: 4. CDR1 MGHRA and CDR2 YSYEKL come from the germline V gene. The CDR3 contains 15 residues. The CDR3 DNA reads TGCGCCAGCAGCCCCGGGGGACAGGGGGGAAACACCATATATTTT. It translates to CASSPGGQGGNTIYF.

V gene TRBV28 combines with J gene TRBJ1-4; tentatively, D is TRBD1 (5 bases). Per germline, CDR1 MDHEN and CDR2 SYDVKM. V lost 6 bases and J 1 base, leaving 12 bases between the germline ends. The CDR3 has 15 amino acids. The DNA of the CDR3 is TGTGCCAGCAGCCCTAGGGGCAGAACTAATGAAAAACTGTTTTTT. It codes for CASSPRGRTNEKLFF.

The chain carries TRBV7-2 and TRBJ2-7; tentatively, D is TRBD2 (6 bases). CDR1 is SGHTA and CDR2 is FQGNSA in the germline V gene. With 6 bases removed from V and 4 bases from J, the gap between germline ends came to 13 bases. The CDR3 covers 13 residues. The CDR3 sequence is CASRPVGGYEQYF. The CDR3, as DNA: TGTGCCAGCAGACCTGTCGGGGGTTACGAGCAGTACTTC.

CDR3 DNA: TGTGCCAGCACCCCCCGGCGGGGGGTCCGCTCTGGGGCCAACGTCCTGACTTTC. Translation gives CASTPRRGVRSGANVLTF. The chain employs TRBV27 and TRBJ2-6; 8 bases agree with TRBD2. The V gene end was trimmed by 7 bases and the J gene end by 0 bases; junction bases not matched to a gene: 11. The CDR3 consists of 18 residues. Germline V CDR1 and CDR2: MNHEY, SMNVEV (reference sequence).

This chain links TRBV6-4 with TRBJ1-2; D is possibly TRBD1 (6 bases). The CDR3 runs to 13 residues. V gave up 2 bases and J gave up 4 bases, with 8 bases separating them. CDR1 is MRHNA and CDR2 is SNTAGT in the germline V gene. The CDR3 reads CASSDGRGYGYTF. The CDR3 coding sequence is TGTGCCAGCAGTGACGGCAGGGGCTATGGCTACACCTTC.

The V call is TRBV27, the J call TRBJ2-3; D might be TRBD1 (6 bases). This CDR3 region has 14 residues. CDR1 and CDR2 (germline): MNHEY, SMNVEV (reference sequence). V was trimmed by 4 bases and J by 5 bases, leaving 13 bases between them. CDR3 DNA: TGTGCCAGCAGTTGGAGTGGGGGCAAAGATACGCAGTATTTT. Translating gives CASSWSGGKDTQYF.

This rearrangement joins TRBV29-1 to TRBJ1-1; maybe TRBD1 (6 bases). CDR3 length equals 13 residues. The germline V and J ends were trimmed by 4 bases and 4 bases, with 13 bases remaining between them. Germline CDR1 is SQVTM and CDR2 is ANQGSEA. Here the CDR3 DNA reads TGCAGCGTTGGGGCAGGGGTGGGCACTGAAGCTTTCTTT. It translates to CSVGAGVGTEAFF.

The genes are TRBV18 and TRBJ2-5; 8 bases are shared with TRBD1. This CDR3 has 15 amino acids. The V and J ends lost 3 bases and 4 bases, in that order; junction bases with no gene match: 7. Per the germline V gene, CDR1 is KGHSH and CDR2 is LQKENI. CDR3 DNA: TGTGCCAGCTCACCGCCTCAGGGGGCGCGAGAGACCCAGTACTTC. This codes for CASSPPQGARETQYF. The variable domain in full, completed from reference TRBV18 and TRBJ2-5, reads NAGVMQNPRHLVRRRGQEARLRCSPMKGHSHVYWYRQLPEEGLKFMVYLQKENIIDESGMPKERFSAEFPKEGPSILRIQQVVRGDSAAYFCASSPPQGARETQYFGPGTRLLVL.

This chain connects TRBV5-1 to TRBJ2-1; the D gene is possibly TRBD1 (7 bases). Trimming took off 3 bases at V and 8 bases at J, with 15 bases between the two ends. Germline CDR1 is SGHRS and CDR2 is YFSETQ. The CDR3 is 14 amino acids. As DNA, the CDR3 is TGCGCCAGCAGCTCGGGAGAAAGGGGGCATGAGCAGTTCTTC. Its protein product is CASSSGERGHEQFF.

CDR3 coding DNA: TGCACCAGCAGTCAGGTGGGCTACACCTTC. This sequence encodes CTSSQVGYTF. The rearrangement links TRBV1 to TRBJ1-2; no check of the table's D call, TRBD1, against the DNA was made. TRBV1 is a recognized pseudogene. The CDR3 contains 10 residues.

The gene calls are TRBV5-4 and TRBJ2-3, with 8 bases matching TRBD2. Germline assignment: CDR1 SGHNT and CDR2 YYREEE (reference sequence). V lost 4 bases and J lost 1; bases outside the gene matches: 8. CDR3 length: 16 amino acids. CDR3 residues: CASSPGGAEGTDTQYF. CDR3 sequence (DNA): TGTGCCAGCAGCCCGGGGGGGGCCGAGGGCACAGATACGCAGTATTTT.

The V gene is TRBV27, the J gene TRBJ1-1; 7 positions agree with TRBD1. The trim removed 6 bases at V and 2 bases at J, leaving 6 bases unmatched. There are 14 residues in the CDR3. From germline, CDR1 is MNHEY and CDR2 SMNVEV (reference sequence). CDR3 sequence (DNA): TGTGCCAGCAGGAGACAGGGAACCAACACTGAAGCTTTCTTT. Residues: CASRRQGTNTEAFF.

The CDR3 protein is CASSPGQGGKGSYNSPLHF. CDR3 in DNA: TGTGCCAGCAGCCCCGGACAGGGGGGAAAAGGCTCCTATAATTCACCCCTCCACTTT. The chain carries TRBV7-3 and TRBJ1-6; TRBD1 aligns across 10 bases. CDR1 and CDR2 (germline): SGHTA, FQGTGA. V gave up 5 bases and J gave up 0 bases; unmatched junction bases: 10. The CDR3 loop spans 19 amino acids. Supplemented by reference TRBV7-3 and TRBJ1-6, the full variable domain reads GAGVSQTPSNKVTEKGKYVELRCDPISGHTALYWYRQSLGQGPEFLIYFQGTGAADDSGLPNDRFFAVRPEGSVSTLKIQRTERGDSAVYLCASSPGQGGKGSYNSPLHFGNGTRLTVT.

The chain employs TRBV7-9 and TRBJ2-3; no clear D. CDR1 is SEHNR and CDR2 is FQNEAQ in the germline V gene (reference sequence). CDR3 length equals 14 residues. Between the trimmed V and J ends, which lost 4 bases and 1 base, there was a span of 9 bases. The CDR3 DNA sequence: TGTGCCAGCAGCTCAAATAGAGGCACAGATACGCAGTATTTT. Amino acid sequence: CASSSNRGTDTQYF.

This chain connects TRBV3-1 (or the pseudogene TRBV3-2) to TRBJ1-2, with 10 bases that match TRBD1. J lost 8 bases, V lost 7 bases, and 13 bases had no gene match. The CDR3 loop spans 15 amino acids. The germline V gene encodes CDR1 LGHDT and CDR2 YNNKEL (reference sequence). CDR3 nucleotide sequence: TGTGCCAGCACCCTAAAGGCCGGACAGGGGGGAGGCTACACCTTC. Protein product: CASTLKAGQGGGYTF.

In its sample, this clone was seen once. This chain connects TRBV27 to TRBJ1-2; 9 positions match TRBD1. The V and J ends lost 3 bases and 4 bases, in that order; junction bases with no gene match: 6. This CDR3 comprises 15 residues. Germline-derived CDR1 and CDR2 are MNHEY and SMNVEV (reference sequence). CDR3 sequence reads: CASSLPGQGPYGYTF. In nucleotides, the CDR3 is TGTGCCAGCAGTTTGCCGGGACAGGGTCCCTATGGCTACACCTTC.

This clone has only one observation. The chain carries TRBV5-4 and TRBJ1-1; D call uncertain. The V gene lost 4 bases and the J gene lost 0 bases, with 16 bases spanning the gap. The CDR3 contains 16 residues. Germline V gives CDR1 SGHNT, CDR2 YYREEE (reference sequence). CDR3 loop: CASSEEPGVMNTEAFF. In DNA form, the CDR3 reads TGTGCCAGCAGCGAGGAACCGGGAGTAATGAACACTGAAGCTTTCTTT. Full variable domain (missing parts from reference TRBV5-4 and TRBJ1-1): ETGVTQSPTHLIKTRGQQVTLRCSSQSGHNTVSWYQQALGQGPQFIFQYYREEENGRGNFPPRFSGLQFPNYSSELNVNALELDDSALYLCASSEEPGVMNTEAFFGQGTRLTVV.